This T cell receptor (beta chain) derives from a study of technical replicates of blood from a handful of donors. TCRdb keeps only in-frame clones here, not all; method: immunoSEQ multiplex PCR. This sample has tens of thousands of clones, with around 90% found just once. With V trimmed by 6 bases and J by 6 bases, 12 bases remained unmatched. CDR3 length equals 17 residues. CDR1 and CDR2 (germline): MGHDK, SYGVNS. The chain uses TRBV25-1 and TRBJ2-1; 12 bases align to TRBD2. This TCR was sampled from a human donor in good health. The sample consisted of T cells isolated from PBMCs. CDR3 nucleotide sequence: TGTGCCAGCAGCCGACGTACTAGCGGGAGGTACGGCAATGAGCAGTTCTTC. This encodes CASSRRTSGRYGNEQFF.